This T cell receptor (beta chain) is from a study of blood T cell repertoires in COVID-19. In germline, CDR1 is LNHNV, CDR2 YYDKDF (reference sequence). The CDR3 sequence is 17 residues long. V was cut by 3 bases and J by 1 base, with 19 bases left in between. This table comes from immunoSEQ multiplex PCR, and its TCRdb copy is limited to in-frame clones, with some not included. The sample has tens of thousands of clones, 75% to 90% seen once. The chain uses TRBV15 and TRBJ2-7; perhaps TRBD2 as D (5 bases). The TCR originated in a man aged 50 to 60 with active COVID-19. Specimen: peripheral blood. DNA for the CDR3: TGTGCCACCAGCAGTACGGGCAGCGGACCTTCTTCCTACGAGCAGTACTTC. As protein: CATSSTGSGPSSYEQYF.